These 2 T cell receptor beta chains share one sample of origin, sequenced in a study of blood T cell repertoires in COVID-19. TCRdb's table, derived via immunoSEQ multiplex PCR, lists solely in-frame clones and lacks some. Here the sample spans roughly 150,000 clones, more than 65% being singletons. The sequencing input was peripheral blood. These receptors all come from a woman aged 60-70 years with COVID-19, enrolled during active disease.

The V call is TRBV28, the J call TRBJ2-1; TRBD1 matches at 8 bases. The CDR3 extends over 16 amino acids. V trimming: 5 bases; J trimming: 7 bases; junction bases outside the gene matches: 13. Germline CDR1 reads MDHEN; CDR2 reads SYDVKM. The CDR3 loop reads CASSPLMGQVRNEQFF. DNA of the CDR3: TGTGCCAGCAGTCCCCTTATGGGACAGGTTCGGAATGAGCAGTTCTTC.

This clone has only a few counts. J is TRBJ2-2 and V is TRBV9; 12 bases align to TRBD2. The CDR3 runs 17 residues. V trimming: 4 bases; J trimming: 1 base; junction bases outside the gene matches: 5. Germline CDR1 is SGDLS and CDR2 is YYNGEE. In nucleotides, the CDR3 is TGTGCCAGCAGCCCCCTAGCGGGAGGGGGGAACACCGGGGAGCTGTTTTTT. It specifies CASSPLAGGGNTGELFF.